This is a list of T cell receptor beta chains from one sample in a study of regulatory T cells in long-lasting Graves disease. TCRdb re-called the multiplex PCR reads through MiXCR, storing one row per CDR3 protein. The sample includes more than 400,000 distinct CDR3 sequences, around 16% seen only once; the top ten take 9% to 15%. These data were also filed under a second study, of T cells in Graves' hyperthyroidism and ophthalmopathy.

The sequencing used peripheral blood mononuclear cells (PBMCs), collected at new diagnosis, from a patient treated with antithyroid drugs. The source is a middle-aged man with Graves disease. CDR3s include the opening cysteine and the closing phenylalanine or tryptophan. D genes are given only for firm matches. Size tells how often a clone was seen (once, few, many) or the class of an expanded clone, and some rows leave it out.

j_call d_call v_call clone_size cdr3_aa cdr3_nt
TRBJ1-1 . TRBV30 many CAWGGNTEAFF TGTGCCTGGGGGGGGAACACTGAAGCTTTCTTT
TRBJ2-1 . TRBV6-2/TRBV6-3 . CASSDSFYNEQFF TGTGCCAGCAGTGACAGTTTCTACAATGAGCAGTTCTTC
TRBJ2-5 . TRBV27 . CASSFFFGREETQYF TGTGCCAGCAGTTTCTTTTTCGGGCGGGAAGAGACCCAGTACTTC
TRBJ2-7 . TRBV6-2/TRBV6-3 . CASSRTVTYEQYF TGTGCCAGCAGTCGGACGGTTACCTACGAGCAGTACTTC
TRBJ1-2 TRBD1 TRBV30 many CAWSGEPGGYGYTF TGTGCCTGGAGTGGGGAGCCAGGGGGCTATGGCTACACCTTC
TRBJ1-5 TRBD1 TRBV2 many CASSGTGYSNQPQHF TGTGCCAGCAGCGGGACAGGGTATAGCAATCAGCCCCAGCATTTT
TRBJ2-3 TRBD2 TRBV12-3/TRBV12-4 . CASSFRASGRGADTQYF TGTGCCAGCAGTTTTCGCGCTAGCGGGAGGGGGGCAGATACGCAGTATTTT
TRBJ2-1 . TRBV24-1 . CATSDRRLASYNEQFF TGTGCCACCAGTGATAGGAGACTGGCCTCCTACAATGAGCAGTTCTTC
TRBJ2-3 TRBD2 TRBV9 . CASSVAPAGGGTDTQYF TGTGCCAGCAGCGTAGCTCCCGCGGGAGGGGGCACAGATACGCAGTATTTT
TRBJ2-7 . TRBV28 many CASSLLTYEQYF TGTGCCAGCAGCCTCCTAACCTACGAGCAGTACTTC
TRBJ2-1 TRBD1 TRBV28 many CASSTSTGISYNEQFF TGTGCCAGCAGTACATCGACAGGGATATCCTACAATGAGCAGTTCTTC
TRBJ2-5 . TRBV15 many CATSSLGGGNQETQYF TGTGCCACCAGCTCCCTGGGAGGCGGGAACCAAGAGACCCAGTACTTC
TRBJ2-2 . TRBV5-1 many CASSLDINTGELFF TGCGCCAGCAGCTTGGACATAAACACCGGGGAGCTGTTTTTT
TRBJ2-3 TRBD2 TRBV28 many CASRPSGTYTDTQYF TGTGCCAGCAGGCCCAGCGGGACGTACACAGATACGCAGTATTTT
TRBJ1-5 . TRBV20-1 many CSARGRGNQPQHF TGCAGTGCTAGAGGGCGAGGCAATCAGCCCCAGCATTTT
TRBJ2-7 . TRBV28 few CASSERRGEQYF TGTGCCAGCAGCGAGAGGAGGGGGGAGCAGTACTTC
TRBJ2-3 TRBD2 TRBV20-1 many CSARDLGGGGTDTQYF TGCAGTGCTAGAGATCTCGGCGGGGGGGGCACAGATACGCAGTATTTT